The 4 T cell receptor beta chains presented below share a single source sample, sequenced in a study of Tregs in tolerant kidney transplant recipients. TCRdb's table, derived via immunoSEQ multiplex PCR, lists solely in-frame clones and lacks some. This table has about 56,000 clones, around 82% appearing once. Sequenced material: CD4+ T cells from blood. These receptors were taken from a human donor in good health.

About this clone itself: This specimen includes other DNA sequences encoding the same CDR3. This chain connects TRBV6-5 to TRBJ2-3; no firm D call. Trimming cost V 4 bases and J 4 bases, with 9 bases left between them. Germline assignment: CDR1 MNHEY and CDR2 SVGAGI. There are 13 residues in the CDR3. The CDR3 region is CASSLVTADTQYF. The CDR3 nucleotides are TGTGCCAGCAGTTTAGTGACGGCAGATACGCAGTATTTT.

The rearrangement uses TRBV19 and TRBJ1-1, with a possible D match to TRBD1 (6 bases). This CDR3 is built from 15 residues. V was trimmed by 1 base and J by 0 bases, leaving 9 bases between them. The germline CDR1 and CDR2 sequences are LNHDA and SQIVND (reference sequence). CDR3: CASSIGGTLNTEAFF. In DNA form, the CDR3 reads TGTGCCAGTAGTATAGGAGGGACACTGAACACTGAAGCTTTCTTT.

The chain has TRBV4-1 and TRBJ1-4; unclear D gene. Germline V gives CDR1 MGHRA, CDR2 YSYEKL. This CDR3 has 13 residues. The V gene lost 4 bases and the J gene lost 7 bases, with 10 bases spanning the gap. Here the CDR3 DNA reads TGCGCCAGCAGCCCCACGTGGGGTGAAAAACTGTTTTTT. Amino acids: CASSPTWGEKLFF.

V is TRBV5-1 and J is TRBJ2-7, with 7 bases that match TRBD2. In germline, CDR1 is SGHRS, CDR2 YFSETQ. The CDR3 spans 16 residues. The V gene end was trimmed by 2 bases and the J gene end by 2 bases; junction bases not matched to a gene: 10. The CDR3 sequence: CASSLAFLAAPYEQYF. In nucleotides, the CDR3 is TGCGCCAGCAGCTTAGCGTTCCTAGCGGCCCCCTACGAGCAGTACTTC.